This T cell receptor beta chain was profiled in a study of T cell responses to AZD1222 COVID-19 vaccine. Whole-study results and caveats: Researchers took repertoire samples only after the peak T cell response had come. Across the whole spike, CD4 TCRs peaked at regions 160-218 and 743-854. Spike-specific TCR breadth and depth grew following two AZD1222 doses.

Method: immunoSEQ multiplex PCR; TCRdb's copy keeps in-frame clones and lacks some. The sample has approximately 50,000 clones, around 90% seen once. In germline, CDR1 is LGHNA, CDR2 YNFKEQ. CDR3 length: 13 residues. V was shortened by 1 base and J by 5 bases, with 6 bases between the two germline ends. This clone was detected only once. Its antigen remains unknown. The sequenced sample was peripheral blood, obtained on day 0 of AZD1222 vaccination. The TCR sequence derives from an adult in good health. J is TRBJ1-5 and V is TRBV4-2, with D unresolved. The CDR3 nucleotides are TGTGCCAGCAGCCAAGGACGAGATCAGCCCCAGCATTTT. Its protein product is CASSQGRDQPQHF.